This entry is about one T cell receptor beta chain. What it recognizes is unknown. This sequence may be a read error, since a much larger clone differs from it by one base. The sample originates from a study of T cells after yellow fever vaccination. As for the study in general: When fractions had low cell numbers, they were prepared with SMART-Seq v4 Ultra Low Input.

Notes on the study in general: Although the secondary response was weaker, it peaked faster, at day 5 versus 15. Subsequent to the booster, the majority of primary-vaccination clones reappeared (about 97% CD4, 70% to 90% CD8).

The authors made TCR cDNA by 5'RACE template switching, adding a universal primer site and UMIs. One entry per CDR3 protein results from TCRdb running MiXCR on the 5' RACE reads. The sample records around 140,000 distinct CDR3 sequences, around 7.7% being singletons. The material sequenced was CD4+ T cells sorted from PBMCs, taken 5 days after the yellow fever booster vaccination. The TCR sequence derives from a young man who received the YFV17D yellow fever vaccine.

The CDR3 DNA reads TGTGCCAGCGGCTCGACAGGGGAACGGGAGCTGTTTTTT. It specifies CASGSTGERELFF. The chain couples TRBV5-6 to TRBJ2-2; TRBD1 agrees at 8 bases. Losses at the gene ends were 7 bases for V and 9 bases for J; bases not matched to a gene: 8. This CDR3 contains 13 residues. Germline V gene lookup returns CDR1 SGHDT and CDR2 YYEEEE.